These 5 T cell receptor beta chains came from one sample sequenced in a study of identical twins. TCRdb passed the 5' RACE reads through MiXCR, listing each CDR3 protein once. The data hold approximately 680,000 distinct CDR3 sequences, with 7.1% observed a single time. The sample also formed part of further work on yellow fever vaccine responses in identical twins.

Sequencing was performed on PBMCs. All receptors derive from a woman between 18 and 30 years old in good health.

This clonotype was detected many times. The chain joins TRBV2 to TRBJ1-1, with TRBD1 matching over 8 bases. The CDR3 covers 14 residues. V trimming: 7 bases; J trimming: 1 base; junction bases outside the gene matches: 5. Per the germline V gene, CDR1 is SNHLY and CDR2 is FYNNEI. The CDR3 DNA follows: TGTGCCAGCACAGGCGGGACAGGGAACACTGAAGCTTTCTTT. Encoded protein: CASTGGTGNTEAFF.

This clonotype was seen more than once but under ten times. The chain has TRBV7-6 and TRBJ2-1, with D unresolved. CDR3 length: 11 amino acids. CDR1 is SGHVS, CDR2 FNYEAQ, per germline. V gave up 5 bases and J gave up 8 bases, with 7 bases separating them. In DNA form, the CDR3 reads TGTGCCAGCAGCCAAGATGATGAGCAGTTCTTC. Translation: CASSQDDEQFF.

This sequence joins TRBV6-2 or TRBV6-3 and TRBJ2-5; 7 bases are a match to TRBD2. The CDR3 has 16 amino acids. Germline V CDR1 and CDR2: MNHEY, SVGEGT. V lost 4 bases, J lost 0 bases, and 8 bases stayed unmatched. The CDR3 sequence is CASSSHSGTDQETQYF. For the CDR3, the DNA is TGTGCCAGCAGTTCACACAGCGGGACGGACCAAGAGACCCAGTACTTC.

This clonotype was recorded a few times. The chain has TRBV6-5 and TRBJ1-1; D unresolved. Looked up from germline, CDR1 is MNHEY and CDR2 is SVGAGI. This CDR3 is built from 14 residues. The V end was cut by 2 bases, the J end by 5 bases, with 12 bases between. The CDR3 sequence: CASSYGGFSTEAFF. The CDR3 DNA reads as TGTGCCAGCAGTTACGGAGGGTTTAGTACTGAAGCTTTCTTT.

The chain carries TRBV7-2 and TRBJ2-2; 11 positions match TRBD2. The CDR3 is 17 residues long. The germline V gene has CDR1 SGHTA and CDR2 FQGNSA. Losses at the gene ends were 5 bases for V and 5 bases for J; bases not matched to a gene: 10. CDR3: CASSLIAGGTRTGELFF. DNA of the CDR3: TGTGCCAGCAGCCTCATAGCGGGGGGGACGAGGACCGGGGAGCTGTTTTTT.